This T cell receptor (beta chain) came from a study of identical twins (dated by TCRdb to about 2016). Background for the entire study: To test whether fetal clonotypes persist, the study used deep sequencing on TCR alpha and beta repertoires from monozygotic twins, unrelated adults of various ages, and cord blood. To rule out contamination, the twin experiments were replicated at different times with different library preparation protocols.

The V end loses 6 bases and the J end loses 4 bases, and a stretch of 13 bases separates them. Reading from cysteine to phenylalanine, the CDR3 counts 14 amino acids. The retained sequence is limited to the CDR3, 42 bases, with the frame set at the first base. CDR1 and CDR2 (MNHEY, SVGAGI) derive from the germline V gene. Library prep was done by 5' RACE. Reads for this sample came from an Illumina HiSeq 2000. Template switching added a universal primer binding site, and the final cDNA carried a unique molecular identifier that allowed TCR cDNA molecules to be counted accurately. Specific primers in the conserved constant-segment region were used to synthesize first-strand cDNA for the TCR alpha and beta chains. To control for contamination, each cDNA library was double barcoded with a SMART-Mk sample barcode plus Illumina barcodes. TruSeq adapter sequences, together with Illumina sample barcodes, were added in two successive PCR steps. The Illumina HiSeq platform was used with custom primers to sequence TCR alpha and beta cDNA libraries. As for how the authors treated the data: Raw reads were processed with MiGEC to extract unique molecular identifiers, and MiXCR was used to determine CDR3 positions. Recombination models were inferred per individual with the repgenHMM and IGoR tools using an EM algorithm. Shared clonotype analysis was performed with the tcR package in R, normalizing sharing by the product of cloneset sizes. To study raw recombination free of thymic and clonal selection effects, out-of-frame nonproductive sequences were analyzed. Starting from the raw public reads, TCRdb applied fastp trimming at Q25, assembled clones with MiXCR and retained in-frame beta chains. Identical CDR3 protein sequences are pooled into one entry, listed with their most common genes and DNA. TCRdb's processing, not the authors' own work, is the source of the V and J calls. This sample comprises 1.5 million to 2 million distinct CDR3 sequences, about 30% of them detected only once. The leading ten clones occupy around 0.3% of the sample.

Every donor was a healthy Caucasian. With respect to this clonotype: This clone's antigen is unknown. No clone much larger than this one lies a single base away; base qualities are absent.

What the work shows at the level of the full study, not this receptor alone: Zero-insertion analyses could be partly confounded by invariant T cells such as MAIT and iNKT, though diverse VJ usage argued against such confounding for most clonotypes. Conclusions relied on cross-sectional statistical analysis, since the same donors could not be followed over many years. Fewer insertions were carried by abundant cord blood beta clonotypes; a weaker similar trend was observed in young adult naive repertoires, while no such trend was observed in memory repertoires. In beta out-of-frame sequences, excess twin sharing was weaker, because having fewer shared sequences lowered the signal-to-noise ratio. Out-of-frame TCR alpha sharing in monozygotic twins was systematically underestimated by recombination models, whereas sharing between unrelated individuals was in agreement with the recombination models. Out-of-frame TCR alpha sequences shared between twins showed an excess of low generation-probability sequences compared with coincidental sharing between unrelated individuals.

The sequence joins TRBV6-5 to TRBJ2-4, with the D gene not confidently named. The source is a newborn girl in good health. What was sequenced was cord blood. The DNA sequence reads TGTGCCAGCAGCCAGCAAACCCGTAAAAACATTCAGTACTTC. This sequence encodes CASSQQTRKNIQYF.